This TCR beta chain was captured by sequencing in a study of blood T cell repertoires in COVID-19. Measured with immunoSEQ multiplex PCR; TCRdb has only the in-frame clones, and not every one. The table has around 500,000 clones, approximately 88% seen once. Cohorts were determined from participant-reported clinical history. The study counted Cohort 3 donors as recovered given two negative PCRs, clearance, or symptom resolution. V was clipped by 5 bases and J by 3 bases, with 26 bases between them. From germline, CDR1 is SEHNR and CDR2 FQNEAQ (reference sequence). The CDR3 is made up of 18 amino acids.

V usage is TRBV7-9 and J usage is TRBJ2-7; weak D call: TRBD2 (5 bases). Specimen: PBMCs or T cells enriched from blood (not recorded which). The receptor comes from a middle-aged woman who had recovered from COVID-19. The CDR3 bases are TGTGCCAGCAGCCTAGTGCTACAGACCGGGAAGGAACACTACGAGCAGTACTTC. This codes for CASSLVLQTGKEHYEQYF.